This T cell receptor (beta chain) derives from a study of T cell clonality in common variable immunodeficiency. This clone was found many times. Equal genomic DNA amounts from CVID and control samples were sequenced. Repertoires were generated with immunoSEQ multiplex PCR, while TCRdb's copy carries only in-frame clones and drops some. Listed for the sample are tens of thousands of clones, none seen a single time. This TCR came from a person between 18 and 75 years old in good health. The sample was peripheral blood mononuclear cells.

CDR3 bases read: TGCAGTGCTAGAGACCGCAGTTTTGTCCGTTCACCC. Amino acids: CSARDRSFVRSP. The entire CDR3 is CSARDRSFVRSPLHF. The chain joins TRBV20-1 to TRBJ1-6, with no clear D. The read falls 3 residues short of the CDR3 end, and the missing part is taken from the germline J gene. The CDR3 loop spans 15 amino acids. V gave up 0 bases and J gave up 9 bases, with 15 bases separating them. CDR1 is DFQATT and CDR2 is SNEGSKA in the germline V gene (reference sequence).